What follows are 25 T cell receptor beta chains derived from one specimen sequenced in a study of cytomegalovirus exposure and HLA in healthy donors. Use of 60 Vbeta and 13 Jbeta primers characterized the PCR. Clones were sequenced by immunoSEQ multiplex PCR, and TCRdb holds only the in-frame ones, with some missing. The sample contains around 90,000 clones, just under 80% of which appear only once. The sample consisted of PBMCs. These receptors all come from a man aged 30-40 years in good health and CMV-seronegative.

This chain links TRBV4-3 with TRBJ1-6, with D unresolved. Germline CDR1 is LGHNA and CDR2 is YSLEER. CDR3 length: 15 amino acids. The ends were cut back, 4 bases at V and 7 bases at J, with 14 bases in the middle. The CDR3 here is CASSPDRAENSPLHF. The DNA of the CDR3 is TGCGCCAGCAGCCCCGATAGAGCGGAAAATTCACCCCTCCACTTT.

This chain uses TRBV11-2 with TRBJ2-2; D gene ambiguous. The CDR3 has 11 residues. CDR1 is SGHAT, CDR2 FQNNGV, per germline. With 6 bases removed from V and 7 bases from J, the gap between germline ends came to 6 bases. CDR3 nucleotides: TGTGCCAGCAGACAGTACGGGGAGCTGTTTTTT. Protein: CASRQYGELFF.

This chain uses TRBV10-1 with TRBJ2-2; unclear D gene. The germline V and J ends were trimmed by 3 bases and 2 bases, with 7 bases remaining between them. The CDR3 covers 14 residues. Germline CDR1 WNHNN, CDR2 SYGVQD (reference sequence). The CDR3 DNA sequence: TGCGCCAGCAGTGAACGGGTCAACACCGGGGAGCTGTTTTTT. Translation gives CASSERVNTGELFF.

This clone came up a few times. The V and J genes are TRBV27 and TRBJ2-7; TRBD2 agrees at 9 bases. Germline V gene sequence: CDR1 MNHEY, CDR2 SMNVEV (reference sequence). V gave up 8 bases and J gave up 6 bases; unmatched junction bases: 11. CDR3 length: 14 residues. CDR3 protein: CASGISGGPTEQYF. The CDR3 DNA reads as TGTGCCAGCGGAATTAGCGGGGGCCCTACCGAGCAGTACTTC.

The chain combines TRBV9 with TRBJ2-7; 13 positions match TRBD2. Trimming took 2 bases from V and 4 from J; bases not matched to a gene: 0. The germline V gene encodes CDR1 SGDLS and CDR2 YYNGEE. This CDR3 is built from 14 residues. The CDR3 loop is CASSVTSGGYEQYF. Written as DNA, the CDR3 is TGTGCCAGCAGCGTGACTAGCGGGGGGTACGAGCAGTACTTC.

A few counts support this clone. The genes are TRBV19 and TRBJ1-3, with D hard to call. V was clipped by 2 bases and J by 7 bases, with 9 bases between them. Germline V gives CDR1 LNHDA, CDR2 SQIVND (reference sequence). This CDR3 spans 13 amino acids. CDR3 amino acids: CASSIMQANTIYF. The CDR3 DNA is TGTGCCAGTAGTATAATGCAAGCCAACACCATATATTTT.

V and J are TRBV5-6 and TRBJ2-7; tentatively, D is TRBD1 (5 bases). V lost 0 bases to trimming and J lost 0 bases, with 7 bases between them. The germline gives CDR1 SGHDT, CDR2 YYEEEE. This CDR3 spans 14 amino acids. Written as DNA, the CDR3 is TGTGCCAGCAGCTTGGGGGGCAGCTCCTACGAGCAGTACTTC. Encoded protein: CASSLGGSSYEQYF.

This clone was detected once. The chain carries TRBV7-3 and TRBJ2-5, with D uncertain. This CDR3 spans 14 amino acids. Germline V gene sequence: CDR1 SGHTA, CDR2 FQGTGA. V was clipped by 1 base and J by 0 bases, with 6 bases between them. CDR3 DNA: TGTGCCAGCAGCTTAAATCCATACCAAGAGACCCAGTACTTC. Its protein product is CASSLNPYQETQYF.

The DNA of the CDR3 is TGTGCCAGCAGCTTACGGGGGGCTGCTATGGCCCCAAGCACAGATACGCAGTATTTT. Its translation is CASSLRGAAMAPSTDTQYF. The chain is built from TRBV7-9 and TRBJ2-3; possibly TRBD2 for D (7 bases). The germline CDR1 and CDR2 sequences are SEHNR and FQNEAQ (reference sequence). The CDR3 is made up of 19 amino acids. Trimming pared 2 bases from V and 0 bases from J, leaving 21 bases between.

The chain recombines TRBV11-2 with TRBJ1-2; TRBD1 might be the D (6 bases). The CDR3 length is 15 residues. Germline loops: CDR1 SGHAT, CDR2 FQNNGV. V was pared by 5 bases and J by 5 bases, with 18 bases between. Written as DNA, the CDR3 is TGTGCCAGCAGCCCTCGGACAGCCTCCGTATATGGCTACACCTTC. Its protein is CASSPRTASVYGYTF.

V and J are TRBV19 and TRBJ2-2; 10 bases map to TRBD1. The CDR3 sequence is 16 residues long. V shed 5 bases, J shed 3 bases, and the junction held 6 bases outside the gene matches. The germline CDR1 and CDR2 sequences are LNHDA and SQIVND (reference sequence). The CDR3 DNA reads as TGTGCCAGTAGTCCGAGGACAGGGGGTGACACCGGGGAGCTGTTTTTT. Residues: CASSPRTGGDTGELFF. The full variable domain, in which reference TRBV19 and TRBJ2-2 provide the parts outside the CDR3, is DGGITQSPKYLFRKEGQNVTLSCEQNLNHDAMYWYRQDPGQGLRLIYYSQIVNDFQKGDIAEGYSVSREKKESFPLTVTSAQKNPTAFYLCASSPRTGGDTGELFFGEGSRLTVL.

J is TRBJ2-2 and V is TRBV6-1; the match to TRBD1 covers 9 bases. The length of the CDR3 is 15 residues. Germline-derived CDR1 and CDR2 are MNHNS and SASEGT. V shed 4 bases, J shed 5 bases, and the junction held 5 bases outside the gene matches. CDR3 protein: CASSVRQGGTGELFF. DNA for the CDR3: TGTGCCAGCAGTGTAAGACAGGGGGGGACCGGGGAGCTGTTTTTT.

In this sample, this clone turned up a few times. This chain uses TRBV11-2 with TRBJ1-5, with D maybe TRBD1 (5 bases). Germline V lookup: CDR1 SGHAT, CDR2 FQNNGV. The CDR3 consists of 15 residues. The germline V and J ends were trimmed by 0 bases and 5 bases, with 11 bases remaining between them. CDR3 sequence: CASSLEGTGDQPQHF. CDR3 nucleotides: TGTGCCAGCAGCTTAGAAGGGACGGGGGATCAGCCCCAGCATTTT.

The rearrangement links TRBV27 to TRBJ2-7, with D tentatively TRBD2 (7 bases). The germline gives CDR1 MNHEY, CDR2 SMNVEV (reference sequence). V lost 5 bases to trimming and J lost 6 bases, with 17 bases between them. The CDR3 consists of 14 residues. CDR3 sequence reads: CASSPMGGLGEQYF. DNA of the CDR3: TGTGCCAGCAGTCCCATGGGGGGGCTCGGCGAGCAGTACTTC.

This clone was detected only a few times. This chain joins TRBV28 and TRBJ2-2; 7 bases map to TRBD1. This CDR3 spans 14 amino acids. The trim removed 7 bases at V and 0 bases at J, leaving 2 bases unmatched. Per the germline V gene, CDR1 is MDHEN and CDR2 is SYDVKM. The CDR3 sequence: CASNRGSNTGELFF. As DNA, the CDR3 is TGTGCCAGCAACAGGGGTTCGAACACCGGGGAGCTGTTTTTT.

This chain joins TRBV10-1 and TRBJ2-7; a possible D gene is TRBD2 (5 bases). Looked up from germline, CDR1 is WNHNN and CDR2 is SYGVQD (reference sequence). The V end was cut by 4 bases, the J end by 4 bases, with 11 bases between. The CDR3 runs to 13 residues. The CDR3 DNA is TGCGCCAGCAGTGGGACTCCGTTGTACGAGCAGTACTTC. This gives the protein CASSGTPLYEQYF.

The rearrangement joins TRBV7-9 to TRBJ2-3; 8 nucleotides match TRBD2. Per germline, CDR1 SEHNR and CDR2 FQNEAQ (reference sequence). CDR3 length equals 14 residues. Trimming at V came to 10 bases and at J to 6 bases, leaving 12 bases not matched to a gene. The DNA of the CDR3 is TGTGCCACCGCTCGGGGGGGCCCTTCGGATACGCAGTATTTT. The encoded protein is CATARGGPSDTQYF.

This clone was detected only a few times. This chain links TRBV7-6 with TRBJ2-7; the D gene is possibly TRBD2 (5 bases). The germline gives CDR1 SGHVS, CDR2 FNYEAQ. This CDR3 is 12 amino acids long. Trimming pared 5 bases from V and 12 bases from J, leaving 17 bases between. The CDR3 DNA reads as TGTGCCAGCAGCCTCCTGGAGGTCGAGTGGTACTTC. This gives the protein CASSLLEVEWYF.

The gene calls are TRBV6-1 and TRBJ1-5, with D perhaps TRBD1 (6 bases). The CDR3 totals 14 residues. From germline, CDR1 is MNHNS and CDR2 SASEGT. Trimming pared 1 base from V and 5 bases from J, leaving 9 bases between. The CDR3 sequence: CASSEGGPDQPQHF. CDR3 in DNA: TGTGCCAGCAGTGAAGGGGGGCCCGATCAGCCCCAGCATTTT.

The chain joins TRBV6-4 to TRBJ2-2; TRBD2 is a possible D gene (6 bases). The CDR3 loop spans 13 amino acids. Between the trimmed V and J ends, which lost 4 bases and 6 bases, there was a span of 9 bases. CDR1 and CDR2 (germline): MRHNA, SNTAGT. The CDR3 nucleotides are TGTGCCAGCAGTGCGGGAGTAGCCGGGGAGCTGTTTTTT. It translates to CASSAGVAGELFF.

This clone was detected only once. The chain combines TRBV4-3 with TRBJ1-1, with D possibly TRBD1 on 5 matching bases. This CDR3 is built from 14 residues. Germline CDR1 reads LGHNA; CDR2 reads YSLEER. Trimming stripped 0 bases from V and 5 bases from J, with 10 bases between. CDR3 nucleotide sequence: TGCGCCAGCAGCCAAGACGGCCGGGGGACTGAAGCTTTCTTT. This sequence encodes CASSQDGRGTEAFF.

This chain joins TRBV30 and TRBJ1-4, with TRBD1 as a possible D gene (5 bases). The germline gives CDR1 GTSNPN, CDR2 SVGIG (reference sequence). CDR3 size: 14 residues. The V gene lost 3 bases and the J gene lost 7 bases, with 15 bases spanning the gap. CDR3 DNA sequence: TGTGCCTGGAGGACGGGACTCGGGGGTGAAAAACTGTTTTTT. As protein: CAWRTGLGGEKLFF. The whole variable domain, filled in from reference TRBV30 and TRBJ1-4, reads SQTIHQWPATLVQPVGSPLSLECTVEGTSNPNLYWYRQAAGRGLQLLFYSVGIGQISSEVPQNLSASRPQDRQFILSSKKLLLSDSGFYLCAWRTGLGGEKLFFGSGTQLSVL.

V and J are TRBV7-8 and TRBJ2-1, with D hard to call. V was trimmed by 5 bases and J by 7 bases, leaving 15 bases between them. This CDR3 region has 14 residues. Germline assignment: CDR1 SGHVS and CDR2 FQNEAQ. CDR3 nucleotide sequence: TGTGCCAGCAGCCAAGTGCGATTTATAAATGAGCAGTTCTTC. Its translation: CASSQVRFINEQFF.

This chain uses TRBV7-9 with TRBJ1-3, with D uncertain. V lost 2 bases, J lost 0 bases, and 14 bases lay in between. Germline CDR1 reads SEHNR; CDR2 reads FQNEAQ (reference sequence). This CDR3 is built from 17 residues. CDR3 nucleotides: TGTGCCAGCAGCTTAAGCCAGGTATTCACCTCTGGAAACACCATATATTTT. Translation: CASSLSQVFTSGNTIYF.

This clone was observed a handful of times. The chain carries TRBV28 and TRBJ2-3, with TRBD1 as a possible D gene (6 bases). The CDR3 totals 15 residues. In germline, CDR1 is MDHEN, CDR2 SYDVKM. The germline V and J ends were trimmed by 4 bases and 3 bases, with 14 bases remaining between them. CDR3: CASSSGLRGTDTQYF. As DNA, the CDR3 is TGTGCCAGCAGTTCGGGCCTGAGGGGGACAGATACGCAGTATTTT.